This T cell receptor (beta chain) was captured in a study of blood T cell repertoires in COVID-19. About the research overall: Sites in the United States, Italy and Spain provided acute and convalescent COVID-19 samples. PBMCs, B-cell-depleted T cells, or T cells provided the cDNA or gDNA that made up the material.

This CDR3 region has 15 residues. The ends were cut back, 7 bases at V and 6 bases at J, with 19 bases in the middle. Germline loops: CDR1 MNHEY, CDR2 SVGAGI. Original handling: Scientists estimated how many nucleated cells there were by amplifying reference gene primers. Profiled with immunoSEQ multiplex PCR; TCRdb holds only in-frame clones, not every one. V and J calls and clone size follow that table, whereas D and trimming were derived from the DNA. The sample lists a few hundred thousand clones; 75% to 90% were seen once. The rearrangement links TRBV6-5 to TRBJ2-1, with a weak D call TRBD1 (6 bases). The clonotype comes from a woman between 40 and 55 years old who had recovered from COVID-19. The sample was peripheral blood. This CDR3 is CASTGVLAGANEQFF. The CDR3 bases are TGTGCCAGCACCGGTGTGCTAGCAGGGGCCAATGAGCAGTTCTTC.